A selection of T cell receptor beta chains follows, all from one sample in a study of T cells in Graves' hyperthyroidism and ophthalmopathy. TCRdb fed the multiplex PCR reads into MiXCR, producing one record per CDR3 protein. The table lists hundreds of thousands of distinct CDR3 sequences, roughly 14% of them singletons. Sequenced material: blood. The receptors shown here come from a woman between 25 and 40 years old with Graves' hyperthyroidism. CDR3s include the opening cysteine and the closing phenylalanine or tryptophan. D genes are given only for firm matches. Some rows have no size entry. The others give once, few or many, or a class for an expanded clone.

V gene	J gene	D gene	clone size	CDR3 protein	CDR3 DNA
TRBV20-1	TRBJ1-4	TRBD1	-	CSARGQGATREKLFF	TGCAGTGCTAGGGGACAGGGGGCGACTCGTGAAAAACTGTTTTTT
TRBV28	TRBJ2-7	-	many	CASSSPQTDSYEQYF	TGTGCCAGCAGTTCCCCCCAGACAGACTCCTACGAGCAGTACTTC
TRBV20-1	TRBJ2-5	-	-	CSGEGALIKTQYF	TGCAGTGGTGAGGGAGCCTTAATAAAGACCCAGTACTTC
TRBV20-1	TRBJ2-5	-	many	CSARGVQEPQETQYF	TGCAGTGCTAGAGGGGTTCAAGAACCGCAAGAGACCCAGTACTTC
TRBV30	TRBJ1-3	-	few	CAWSEKIKESGNTIYF	TGTGCCTGGAGCGAAAAAATAAAGGAATCTGGAAACACCATATATTTT
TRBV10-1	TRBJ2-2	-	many	CASSDRDGRNTGELFF	TGCGCCAGCAGTGACCGGGACGGGAGAAACACCGGGGAGCTGTTTTTT
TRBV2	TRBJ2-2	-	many	CASQGTNTGELFF	TGTGCCAGTCAGGGGACAAACACCGGGGAGCTGTTTTTT
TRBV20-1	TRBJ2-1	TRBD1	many	CSALPSRDRSNNEQFF	TGCAGTGCTCTACCCTCCCGGGACAGGAGCAACAATGAGCAGTTCTTC
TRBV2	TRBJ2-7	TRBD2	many	CASSATDRGLAGYEQYF	TGTGCCAGCAGTGCGACAGATCGAGGACTAGCGGGGTACGAGCAGTACTTC
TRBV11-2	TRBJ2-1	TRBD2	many	CASSGLATGYNEQFF	TGTGCCAGCAGCGGACTAGCGACAGGTTACAATGAGCAGTTCTTC
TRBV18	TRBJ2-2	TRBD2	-	CASSPTSGTNTGELFF	TGTGCCAGCTCACCGACTAGCGGGACGAACACCGGGGAGCTGTTTTTT
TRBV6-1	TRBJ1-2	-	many	CASSKDRLNNYGYTF	TGTGCCAGCAGTAAAGACAGATTGAATAACTATGGCTACACCTTC
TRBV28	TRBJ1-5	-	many	CASSSLGGDSNQPQHF	TGTGCCAGCAGTTCCCTTGGGGGGGATAGCAATCAGCCCCAGCATTTT
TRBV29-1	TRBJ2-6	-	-	CSVLSALRGLTSGANVLTF	TGCAGCGTTCTTTCCGCCCTCAGGGGACTGACTTCTGGGGCCAACGTCCTGACTTTC
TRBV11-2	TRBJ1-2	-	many	CASSLESRDGYTF	TGTGCCAGCAGCTTAGAATCGCGGGATGGCTACACCTTC
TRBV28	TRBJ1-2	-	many	CASSIPGGNYGYTF	TGTGCCAGCAGCATCCCGGGGGGGAACTATGGCTACACCTTC
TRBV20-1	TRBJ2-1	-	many	CSASSTLATSYNEQFF	TGCAGTGCTAGCTCGACCCTAGCGACCTCCTACAATGAGCAGTTCTTC
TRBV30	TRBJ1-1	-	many	CACTMNTEAFF	TGTGCCTGTACCATGAACACTGAAGCTTTCTTT
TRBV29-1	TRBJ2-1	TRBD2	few	CSVDRSGSNNEQFF	TGCAGCGTTGACCGTAGCGGGAGTAACAATGAGCAGTTCTTC
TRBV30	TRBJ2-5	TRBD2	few	CAWSPTGGMLAGGQETQYF	TGTGCCTGGAGTCCAACGGGGGGAATGCTAGCGGGAGGACAAGAGACCCAGTACTTC
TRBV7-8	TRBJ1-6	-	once	CASSCGATEGNSPLHF	TGTGCCAGCAGCTGTGGGGCCACCGAGGGTAATTCACCCCTCCACTTT
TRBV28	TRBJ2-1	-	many	CASSAGAGLSYNEQFF	TGTGCCAGCAGTGCCGGGGCTGGGTTGTCCTACAATGAGCAGTTCTTC
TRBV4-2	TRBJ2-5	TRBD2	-	CASSQEGRLAGETQYF	TGTGCCAGCAGCCAAGAGGGTCGACTAGCGGGAGAGACCCAGTACTTC
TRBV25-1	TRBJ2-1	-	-	CASSLIPSSYNEQFF	TGTGCCAGCAGCCTCATTCCTAGCTCCTACAATGAGCAGTTCTTC
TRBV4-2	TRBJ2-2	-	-	CASSQDTSGRFDTGELFF	TGTGCCAGCAGCCAAGACACCTCCGGGAGATTTGACACCGGGGAGCTGTTTTTT
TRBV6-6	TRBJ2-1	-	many	CASSYSMWGGGEQFF	TGTGCCAGCAGTTACTCGATGTGGGGTGGAGGCGAGCAGTTCTTC
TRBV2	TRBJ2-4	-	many	CASSDQALAKNIQYF	TGTGCCAGCAGTGATCAGGCACTGGCCAAAAACATTCAGTACTTC
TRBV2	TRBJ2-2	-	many	CASSESRRELFF	TGTGCCAGCAGTGAGAGCCGAAGGGAGCTGTTTTTT
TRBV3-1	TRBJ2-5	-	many	CASSQDPGARETQYF	TGTGCCAGCAGCCAAGACCCCGGCGCCCGAGAGACCCAGTACTTC
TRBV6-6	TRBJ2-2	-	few	CASSYSTSPGELFF	TGTGCCAGCAGTTACTCCACCTCTCCCGGGGAGCTGTTTTTT
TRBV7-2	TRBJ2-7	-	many	CASSLHYEQYF	TGTGCCAGCAGTCTCCACTACGAGCAGTACTTC
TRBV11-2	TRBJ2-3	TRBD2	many	CASSLGSTSGSANTQYF	TGTGCCAGCAGCTTAGGGTCCACTAGCGGGAGTGCGAATACGCAGTATTTT
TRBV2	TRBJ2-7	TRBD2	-	CASSEFGLVALEQYF	TGTGCCAGCAGTGAATTTGGACTAGTAGCCCTCGAGCAGTACTTC
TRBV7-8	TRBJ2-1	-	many	CASSLAVHNEQFF	TGTGCCAGCAGCTTAGCGGTCCACAATGAGCAGTTCTTC
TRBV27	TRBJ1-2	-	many	CASSSRGFTGGYTF	TGTGCCAGCAGTTCGCGAGGATTTACGGGAGGCTACACCTTC
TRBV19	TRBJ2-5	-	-	CASSPGGVMEGTQYF	TGTGCCAGTAGTCCCGGAGGGGTAATGGAGGGGACCCAGTACTTC
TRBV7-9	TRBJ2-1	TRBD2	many	CASSSVSGRGYNEQFF	TGTGCCAGCAGCTCCGTAAGCGGGAGGGGATACAATGAGCAGTTCTTC
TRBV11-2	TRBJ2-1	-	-	CASSLGLGANEQFF	TGTGCCAGCAGCTTGGGACTCGGGGCCAATGAGCAGTTCTTC
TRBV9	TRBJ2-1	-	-	CASSISPTSGWEQFF	TGTGCCAGCAGCATTTCACCGACTAGTGGGTGGGAGCAGTTCTTC
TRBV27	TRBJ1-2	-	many	CASISRARRNGYTF	TGTGCCAGCATTTCGCGTGCCCGGAGAAATGGCTACACCTTC
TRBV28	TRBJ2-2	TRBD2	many	CASHAYATSGIAGELFF	TGTGCCTCGCACGCGTACGCGACTAGCGGGATTGCCGGGGAGCTGTTTTTT
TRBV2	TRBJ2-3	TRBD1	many	CASSSRTGGADTQYF	TGTGCCAGCAGTAGCCGGACAGGGGGTGCAGATACGCAGTATTTT
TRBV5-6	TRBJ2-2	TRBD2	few	CASSASSSGRLTGELFF	TGTGCCAGCAGCGCGAGTAGTAGCGGGAGGTTGACCGGGGAGCTGTTTTTT
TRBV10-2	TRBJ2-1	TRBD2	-	CASEGTSGKGRNEQFF	TGCGCCAGCGAAGGGACTAGCGGGAAGGGCCGCAATGAGCAGTTCTTC
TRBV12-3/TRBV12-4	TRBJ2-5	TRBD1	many	CASSSPPDRGGGETQYF	TGTGCCAGCAGTTCTCCACCGGACAGGGGCGGTGGAGAGACCCAGTACTTC
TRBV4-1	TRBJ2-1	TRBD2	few	CASSSTSGAGYEQFF	TGCGCCAGCAGCTCGACTAGCGGGGCGGGCTATGAGCAGTTCTTC
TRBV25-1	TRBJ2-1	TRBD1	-	CASSGTDPYNEQLF	TGTGCCAGCAGCGGGACAGACCCCTACAATGAGCAGCTCTTC
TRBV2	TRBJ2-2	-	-	CASARGLIGELFF	TGTGCCTCAGCTAGGGGATTAATCGGGGAGCTGTTTTTT
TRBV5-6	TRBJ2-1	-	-	CASSPTLGSYNEQFF	TGTGCCAGCAGCCCGACACTAGGATCCTACAATGAGCAGTTCTTC
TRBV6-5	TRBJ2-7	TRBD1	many	CASSYSKSSSAGGNYEQYF	TGTGCCAGCAGTTACTCGAAAAGTTCCTCCGCAGGGGGAAACTACGAGCAGTACTTC
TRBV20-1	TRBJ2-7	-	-	CSARENRALVYEQYF	TGCAGTGCTAGAGAAAACAGGGCCCTGGTTTACGAGCAGTACTTC
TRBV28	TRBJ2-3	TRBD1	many	CASSLGTGVAGTQYF	TGTGCCAGCAGTTTGGGGACAGGGGTAGCTGGCACGCAGTATTTT
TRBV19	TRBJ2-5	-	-	CASSMGRYQETQYF	TGTGCCAGTAGTATGGGGCGGTACCAAGAGACCCAGTACTTC
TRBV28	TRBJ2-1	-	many	CASSSPDSPWDEQFF	TGTGCCAGCAGTAGCCCGGACAGCCCTTGGGATGAGCAGTTCTTC
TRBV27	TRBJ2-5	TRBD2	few	CASSWASGSNQYF	TGTGCCAGCAGTTGGGCTAGCGGGAGCAACCAGTACTTC
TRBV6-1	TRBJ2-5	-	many	CASSRDLALQETQYF	TGTGCCAGCAGTCGCGATCTAGCGCTTCAAGAGACCCAGTACTTC
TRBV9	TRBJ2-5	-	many	CASSTEGGRETQYF	TGTGCCAGCAGCACCGAGGGGGGTAGAGAGACCCAGTACTTC
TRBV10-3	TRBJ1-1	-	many	CAISESGIEAFF	TGTGCCATCAGTGAGTCAGGGATCGAAGCTTTCTTT
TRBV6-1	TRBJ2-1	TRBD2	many	CASSKGLALNEQFF	TGTGCCAGCAGTAAGGGACTAGCGCTCAATGAGCAGTTCTTC